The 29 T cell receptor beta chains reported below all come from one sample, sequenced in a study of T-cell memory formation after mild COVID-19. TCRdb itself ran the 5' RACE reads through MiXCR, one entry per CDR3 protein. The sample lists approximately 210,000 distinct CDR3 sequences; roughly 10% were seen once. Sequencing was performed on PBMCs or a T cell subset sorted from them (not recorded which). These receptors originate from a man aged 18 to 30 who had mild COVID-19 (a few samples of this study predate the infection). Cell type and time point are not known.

The CDR3 nucleotides are TGTGCCATCAGTGAGTCAGGGGAGAATTCACCCCTCCACTTT. It encodes CAISESGENSPLHF. The chain employs TRBV10-3 and TRBJ1-6; tentative D call: TRBD1 (5 bases). The V end lost 0 bases, the J end lost 7 bases, and 7 bases lay between the germline ends. CDR1 and CDR2 (germline): ENHRY, SYGVKD. The CDR3 totals 14 residues.

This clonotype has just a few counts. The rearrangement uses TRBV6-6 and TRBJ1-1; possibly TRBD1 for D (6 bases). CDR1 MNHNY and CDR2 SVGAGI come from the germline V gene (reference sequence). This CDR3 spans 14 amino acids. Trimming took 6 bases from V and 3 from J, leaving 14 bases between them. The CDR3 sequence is CASSRGAYDTEAFF. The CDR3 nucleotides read TGTGCCAGCAGCCGGGGGGCTTACGACACTGAAGCTTTCTTT.

The CDR3 region has the DNA TGTGCCAGCAGCCCCAGCCGGGACACCTACAATGAGCAGTTCTTC. It encodes CASSPSRDTYNEQFF. The V gene is TRBV7-2, the J gene TRBJ2-1; tentatively, D is TRBD1 (6 bases). Trimming took 5 bases from V and 2 from J, leaving 13 bases between them. The CDR3 covers 15 residues. Germline assignment: CDR1 SGHTA and CDR2 FQGNSA.

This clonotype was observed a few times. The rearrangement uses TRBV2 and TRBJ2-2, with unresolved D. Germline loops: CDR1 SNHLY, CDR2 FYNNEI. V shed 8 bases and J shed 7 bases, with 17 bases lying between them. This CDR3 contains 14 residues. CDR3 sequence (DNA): TGTGCCAGCTTATACCAGGAGATAATCGGGGAGCTGTTTTTT. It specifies CASLYQEIIGELFF.

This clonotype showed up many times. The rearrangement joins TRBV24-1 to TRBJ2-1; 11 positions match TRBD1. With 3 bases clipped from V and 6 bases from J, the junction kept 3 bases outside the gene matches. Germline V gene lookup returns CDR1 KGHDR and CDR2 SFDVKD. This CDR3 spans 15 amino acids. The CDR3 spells CATSDPGTGGNEQFF. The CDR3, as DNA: TGTGCCACCAGTGATCCGGGGACAGGGGGCAATGAGCAGTTCTTC.

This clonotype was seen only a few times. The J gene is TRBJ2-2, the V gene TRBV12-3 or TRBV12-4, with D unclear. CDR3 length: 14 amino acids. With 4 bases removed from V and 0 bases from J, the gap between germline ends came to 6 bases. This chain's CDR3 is CASSSAANTGELFF. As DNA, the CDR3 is TGTGCCAGCAGTTCTGCGGCGAACACCGGGGAGCTGTTTTTT.

The CDR3 coding sequence is TGTGCCAGCATGGAGAGACCGCAGCCCTACGAGCAGTACGTC. Translated: CASMERPQPYEQYV. The chain joins TRBV2 to TRBJ2-7; D call uncertain. This CDR3 is 14 amino acids long. Germline V lookup: CDR1 SNHLY, CDR2 FYNNEI. V was pared by 7 bases and J by 2 bases, with 15 bases between.

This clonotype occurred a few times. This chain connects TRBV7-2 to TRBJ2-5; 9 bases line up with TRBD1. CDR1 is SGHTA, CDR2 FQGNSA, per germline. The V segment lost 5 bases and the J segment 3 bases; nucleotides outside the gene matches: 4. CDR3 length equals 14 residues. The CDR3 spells CASSRTGGEETQYF. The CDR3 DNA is TGTGCCAGCAGCCGAACAGGGGGCGAAGAGACCCAGTACTTC.

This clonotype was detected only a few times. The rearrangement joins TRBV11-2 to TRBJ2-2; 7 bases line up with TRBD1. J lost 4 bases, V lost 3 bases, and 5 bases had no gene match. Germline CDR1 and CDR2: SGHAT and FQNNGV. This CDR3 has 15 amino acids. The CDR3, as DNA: TGTGCCAGCAGCTTTAGACAGGGTGGCACCGGGGAGCTGTTTTTT. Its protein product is CASSFRQGGTGELFF.

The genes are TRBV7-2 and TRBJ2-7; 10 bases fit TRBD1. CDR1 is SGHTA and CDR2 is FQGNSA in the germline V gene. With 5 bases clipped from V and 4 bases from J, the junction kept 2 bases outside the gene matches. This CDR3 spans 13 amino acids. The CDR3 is CASSKDRGYEQYF. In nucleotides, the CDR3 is TGTGCCAGCAGCAAGGACAGGGGGTACGAGCAGTACTTC.

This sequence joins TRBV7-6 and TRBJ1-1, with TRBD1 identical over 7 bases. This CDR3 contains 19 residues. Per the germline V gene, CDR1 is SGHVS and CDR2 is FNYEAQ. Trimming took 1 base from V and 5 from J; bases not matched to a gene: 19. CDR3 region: CASSLVTPREAGGRTEAFF. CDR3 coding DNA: TGTGCCAGCAGCTTAGTGACCCCCCGAGAGGCAGGGGGTAGGACTGAAGCTTTCTTT. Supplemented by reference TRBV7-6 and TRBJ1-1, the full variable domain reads GAGVSQSPRYKVTKRGQDVALRCDPISGHVSLYWYRQALGQGPEFLTYFNYEAQQDKSGLPNDRFSAERPEGSISTLTIQRTEQRDSAMYRCASSLVTPREAGGRTEAFFGQGTRLTVV.

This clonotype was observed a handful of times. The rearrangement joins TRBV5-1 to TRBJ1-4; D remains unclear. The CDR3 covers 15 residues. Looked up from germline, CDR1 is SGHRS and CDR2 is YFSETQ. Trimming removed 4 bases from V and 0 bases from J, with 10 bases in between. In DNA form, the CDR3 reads TGCGCCAGCAGCAGCGGGAGGACAACTAATGAAAAACTGTTTTTT. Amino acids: CASSSGRTTNEKLFF.

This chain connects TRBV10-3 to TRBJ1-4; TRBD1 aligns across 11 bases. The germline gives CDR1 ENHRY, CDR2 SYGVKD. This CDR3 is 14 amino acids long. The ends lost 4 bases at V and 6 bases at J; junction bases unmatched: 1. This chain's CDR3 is CAISGTGGYEKLFF. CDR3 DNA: TGTGCCATCAGTGGGACAGGGGGCTATGAAAAACTGTTTTTT.

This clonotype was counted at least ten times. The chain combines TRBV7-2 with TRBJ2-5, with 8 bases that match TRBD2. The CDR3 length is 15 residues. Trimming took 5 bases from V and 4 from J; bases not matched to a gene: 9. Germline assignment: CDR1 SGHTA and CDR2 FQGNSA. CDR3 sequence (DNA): TGTGCCAGCAGCCTCTCCGGGACTAGAGGAGAGACCCAGTACTTC. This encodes CASSLSGTRGETQYF.

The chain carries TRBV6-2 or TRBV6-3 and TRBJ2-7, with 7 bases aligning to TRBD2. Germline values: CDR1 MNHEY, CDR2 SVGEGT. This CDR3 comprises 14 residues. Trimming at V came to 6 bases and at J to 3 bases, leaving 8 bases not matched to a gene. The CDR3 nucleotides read TGTGCCAGCAGAAAGGAACCGGGGGGCTACGAGCAGTACGTC. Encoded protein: CASRKEPGGYEQYV.

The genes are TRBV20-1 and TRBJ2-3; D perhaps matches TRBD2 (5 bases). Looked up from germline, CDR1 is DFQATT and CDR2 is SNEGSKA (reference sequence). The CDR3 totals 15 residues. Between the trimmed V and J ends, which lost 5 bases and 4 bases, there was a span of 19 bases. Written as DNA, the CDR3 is TGCAGTGCTCGGACCCCGGGATCCGGCGCAGATACGCAGTATTTT. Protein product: CSARTPGSGADTQYF.

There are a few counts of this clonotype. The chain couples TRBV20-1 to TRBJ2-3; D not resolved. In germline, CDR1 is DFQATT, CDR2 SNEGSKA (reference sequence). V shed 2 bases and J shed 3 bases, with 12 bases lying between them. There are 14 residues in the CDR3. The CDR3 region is CSARTGLSTDTQYF. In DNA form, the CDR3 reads TGCAGTGCTAGAACTGGGCTCAGTACAGATACGCAGTATTTT.

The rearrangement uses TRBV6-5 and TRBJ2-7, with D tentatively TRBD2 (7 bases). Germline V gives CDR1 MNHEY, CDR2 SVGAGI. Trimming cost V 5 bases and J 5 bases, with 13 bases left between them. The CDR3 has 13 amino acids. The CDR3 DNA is TGTGCCAGCAGTCGCCGGGGGGCGGACGAGCAGTACGTC. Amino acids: CASSRRGADEQYV.

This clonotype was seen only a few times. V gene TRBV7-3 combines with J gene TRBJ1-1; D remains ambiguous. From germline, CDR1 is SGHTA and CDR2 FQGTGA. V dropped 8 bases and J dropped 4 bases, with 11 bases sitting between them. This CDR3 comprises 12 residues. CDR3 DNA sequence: TGTGCCAGCCGGGAGGGAATCACTGAAGCTTTCTTT. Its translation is CASREGITEAFF.

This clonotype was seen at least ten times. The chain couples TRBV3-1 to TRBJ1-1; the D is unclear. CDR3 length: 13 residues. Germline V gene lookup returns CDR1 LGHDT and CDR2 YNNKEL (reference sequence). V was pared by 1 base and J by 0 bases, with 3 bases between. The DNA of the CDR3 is TGTGCCAGCAGCCAAGGGGTGAACACTGAAGCTTTCTTT. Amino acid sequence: CASSQGVNTEAFF.

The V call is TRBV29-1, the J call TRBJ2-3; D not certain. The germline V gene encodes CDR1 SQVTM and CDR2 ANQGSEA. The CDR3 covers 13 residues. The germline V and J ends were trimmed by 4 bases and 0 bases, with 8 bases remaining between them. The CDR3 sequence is CSVAPFSTDTQYF. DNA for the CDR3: TGCAGCGTTGCCCCGTTTAGCACAGATACGCAGTATTTT.

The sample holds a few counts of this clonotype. The CDR3 spells CASSLALRQLETQYF. The CDR3 DNA reads TGTGCCAGCAGTTTAGCGCTGCGGCAGCTAGAGACCCAGTACTTC. This chain links TRBV12-3 or TRBV12-4 with TRBJ2-5; D not certain. Trimming removed 0 bases from V and 4 bases from J, with 12 bases in between. The length of the CDR3 is 15 residues.

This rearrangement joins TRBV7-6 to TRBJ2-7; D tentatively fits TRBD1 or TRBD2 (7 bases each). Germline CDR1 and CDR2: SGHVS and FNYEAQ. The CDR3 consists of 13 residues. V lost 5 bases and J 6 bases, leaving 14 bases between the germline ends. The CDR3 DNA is TGTGCCAGCAGCCCCGACAGGGAGGGCGAGCAGTACTTC. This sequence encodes CASSPDREGEQYF.

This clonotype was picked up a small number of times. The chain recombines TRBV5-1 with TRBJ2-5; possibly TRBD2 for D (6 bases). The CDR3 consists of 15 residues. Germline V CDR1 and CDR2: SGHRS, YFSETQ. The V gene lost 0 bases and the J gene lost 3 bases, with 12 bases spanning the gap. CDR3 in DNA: TGCGCCAGCAGCTTGGTCGCGGGGCCTGAAGAGACCCAGTACTTC. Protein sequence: CASSLVAGPEETQYF.

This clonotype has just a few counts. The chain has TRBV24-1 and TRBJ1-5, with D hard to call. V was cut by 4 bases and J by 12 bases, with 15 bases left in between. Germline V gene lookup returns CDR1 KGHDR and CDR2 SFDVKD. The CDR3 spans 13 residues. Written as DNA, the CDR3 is TGTGCCACCAGTGAGTCACCCTCGAAGGTCCAGCATTTT. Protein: CATSESPSKVQHF.

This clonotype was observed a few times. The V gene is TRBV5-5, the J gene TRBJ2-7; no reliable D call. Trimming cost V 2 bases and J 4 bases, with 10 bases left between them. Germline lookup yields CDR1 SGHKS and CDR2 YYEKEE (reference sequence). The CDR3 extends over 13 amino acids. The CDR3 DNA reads TGTGCCAGCAGCTTCGCTGTTGGGTACGAGCAGTACGTC. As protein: CASSFAVGYEQYV.

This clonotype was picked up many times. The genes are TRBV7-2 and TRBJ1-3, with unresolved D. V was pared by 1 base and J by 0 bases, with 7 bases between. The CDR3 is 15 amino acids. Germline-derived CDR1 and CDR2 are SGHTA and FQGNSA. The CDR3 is CASSLGRSSGNTIYF. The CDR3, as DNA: TGTGCCAGCAGCTTAGGACGGAGCTCTGGAAACACCATATATTTT. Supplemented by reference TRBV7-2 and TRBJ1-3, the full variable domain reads GAGVSQSPSNKVTEKGKDVELRCDPISGHTALYWYRQSLGQGLEFLIYFQGNSAPDKSGLPSDRFSAERTGGSVSTLTIQRTQQEDSAVYLCASSLGRSSGNTIYFGEGSWLTVV.

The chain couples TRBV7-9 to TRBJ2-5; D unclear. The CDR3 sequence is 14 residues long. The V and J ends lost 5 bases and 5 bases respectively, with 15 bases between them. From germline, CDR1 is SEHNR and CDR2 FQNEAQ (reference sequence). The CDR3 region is CASSPRPGRETQYF. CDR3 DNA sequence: TGTGCCAGCAGCCCGCGACCCGGACGGGAGACCCAGTACTTC. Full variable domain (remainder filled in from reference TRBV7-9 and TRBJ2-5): DTGVSQNPRHKITKRGQNVTFRCDPISEHNRLYWYRQTLGQGPEFLTYFQNEAQLEKSRLLSDRFSAERPKGSFSTLEIQRTEQGDSAMYLCASSPRPGRETQYFGPGTRLLVL.

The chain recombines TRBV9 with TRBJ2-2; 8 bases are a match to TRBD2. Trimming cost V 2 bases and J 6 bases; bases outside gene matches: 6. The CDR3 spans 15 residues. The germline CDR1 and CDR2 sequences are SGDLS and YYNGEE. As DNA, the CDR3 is TGTGCCAGCAGCGTCTCCGGGGGGGCCCCCGGGGAGCTGTTTTTT. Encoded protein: CASSVSGGAPGELFF.